The rows below give T cell receptor beta chains drawn from one sample of a study of cytomegalovirus exposure and HLA in healthy donors. Assay used: immunoSEQ multiplex PCR; TCRdb lists only in-frame clones, some missing. In the table there are 210,000 or so clones, more than 60% of which are singletons. The sequencing sample was made of PBMCs. Receptors originate from a woman aged 55-69 years in good health and CMV-seropositive. The CDR3 runs from the conserved cysteine through the conserved F or W.

TRBV6-5 | CASSYGQGSYGYTF
TRBV2 | CASSGGTLNYGYTF
TRBV12-5 | CASGPGTTDTQYF
TRBV30 | CAWSGAGGYNEKLFF
TRBV7-2 | CASSDRQAQPQHF
TRBV6-1 | CASMNRTTHTGELFF
TRBV19 | CASSGDRGDYGYTF
TRBV4-1 | CASSQDAPGSSTDTQYF
TRBV7-3 | CASSLDGTAVYNEQFF
TRBV19 | CASSGQGASNSPLHF
TRBV5-1 | CASSLRAGATGELFF
TRBV28 | CASSVHPGQEIYGYTF
TRBV27 | CASNRWGDTQYF
TRBV5-6 | CASSGMGTSGGETQYF
TRBV7-2 | CASSLTPLTDTQYF
TRBV4-2 | CASSQGAAGGVGTQYF
TRBV10-3 | CAIRGQGAGYGYTF
TRBV6-1 | CASSETARNNSPLHF
TRBV19 | CASSVDRGRSEAFF
TRBV29-1 | CSVGSTTGTDTQYF
TRBV7-3 | CASSPRQNNEQFF
TRBV7-3 | CASSLNPLGRRTGELFF
TRBV4-2 | CASSQDHGQLDTQYF
TRBV5-4 | CARNLGGYSNQPQHF
TRBV5-5 | CASSLGVIAGATDTQYF
TRBV18 | CASSLRDRGYEQYF
TRBV30 | CAWGLTSGGETQYF